The T cell receptor (beta chain) under discussion was sequenced for a study of patients and donors after allogeneic stem cell transplantation. This CDR3 spans 15 amino acids. Germline V CDR1 and CDR2: SEHNR, FQNEAQ (reference sequence). V lost 0 bases, J lost 9 bases, and 7 bases stayed unmatched. MiXCR, applied by TCRdb to the RT-PCR reads, yields one record per CDR3 protein. There are about 160,000 distinct CDR3 sequences in the sample; roughly two fifths occur only once, and 40% to 55% lies in the top ten. This sequence was found in a human donor who was either an allogeneic HSCT recipient or a stem cell or donor lymphocyte infusion donor (not recorded which). It is not recorded whose cells these are; they may come from a transplant donor. The sample comprised blood, either unsorted or a sorted T cell fraction (not recorded which). The genes are TRBV7-9 and TRBJ2-1; 8 nucleotides agree with TRBD2. The CDR3 DNA is TGTGCCAGCAGCTTAGCGGTCGGACTAGCATTTGAGCAGTTCTTC. Its translation: CASSLAVGLAFEQFF.